This T cell receptor (beta chain) originates from a study of cytomegalovirus exposure and HLA in healthy donors (dated by TCRdb to 2016 to 2017). Regarding the complete study: An earlier analysis of some 600 of the donors reported about 280 Gb of sequence data and 90 million to 120 million unique TCR beta sequences obtained from 150 million to 200 million T cells. Around 320 gigabases of sequencing data and approximately 80 million unique TCR sequences were included in an early release covering over 600 HLA-typed donors. Of the 398 genotyped donors, 75% to 85% were placed in the genetic ancestry cluster associated with self-reported Caucasian donors. The study aimed to test whether cataloging public T cell receptors could reveal signatures of past pathogen exposure. The T cell repertoires of 670 or so subjects were profiled by immunosequencing and related to cytomegalovirus serostatus. Besides the first cohort of 500 to 700 subjects, a separate validation cohort made up of over 100 different subjects was used. High-throughput TCR immunosequencing, statistical association of individual TCRs with disease status, and machine learning were combined to predict cytomegalovirus infection status. A later analysis re-analyzed previously published TCR beta repertoires from approximately 670 donors and added high-resolution HLA genotyping to study TCR occurrence patterns. Rather than drawing on any new phenotypic data, the later analysis identified candidate immune exposures from TCR beta sequences and the way those sequences occurred across donors. To decide whether each TCR beta V gene segment behaved as functional or pseudogenic, an earlier analysis of some 600 of the donors relied on high-throughput TCR beta sequencing. Alongside the repertoire data, information on donor age, sex, ethnicity and CMV serostatus was compiled. Genome-wide SNP genotypes for about 60% of the roughly 700 donors were used in a later genetic analysis, which treated that subset as a discovery cohort. Every discovery cohort repertoire had been produced on one sequencing platform. HLA typing included class I and class II loci at four-digit resolution. The number of typed donors differed by locus: roughly 629-640 for A, B, C, DRB1 and DQB1; some 540 for DQA1; 606 for DPA1; and 400 to 480 for DPB1. Five DR-DQ haplotypes were treated as single units for association and clustering because of strong linkage in the cohort. Among roughly 400 genotyped donors of the cohort, an average of around 240,000 unique TCR beta nucleotide sequences was sequenced per donor, of which about 20% were non-productive.

Preparation of the library involved the immunoSEQ multiplex PCR assay. The multiplex PCR relied on a mix of 60 forward primers for TCR Vbeta segments and 13 reverse primers for TCR Jbeta segments. Amplification of the CDR3 region of rearranged TCR beta genes was performed with a multiplex PCR assay on genomic DNA. The Illumina HiSeq System was used to sequence the amplified TCR beta libraries as 87-base-pair reads. As for the authors' bioinformatics: In a later analysis, tens of millions of unique TCR beta chains were counted across the approximately 640 repertoires, and some 10 million of these chains were shared by at least two donors. A nearest-neighbor algorithm error-corrected the raw reads and collapsed the reads into unique sequences, merging closely related sequences to remove PCR and sequencing errors. To assign V, D and J gene segments, CDR3 sequences were aligned to IMGT reference sequences. For a sequence to be retained, a match of at least six nucleotides to both a V gene segment and a J gene segment was required. Rearrangements were called productive when the CDR3 lacked stop codons and stayed in frame with V and J; all others were non-productive. CDR3 was defined according to IMGT convention as the region running from the second conserved V-encoded cysteine to the conserved J-encoded phenylalanine. The earlier analysis of 587 of the donors excluded sequences that lacked an unambiguous match to a single V gene segment. In an earlier analysis of several hundred of the donors, V segments were called functional above 56.7% productive rearrangements and were called segregating when the between-donor standard deviation exceeded 5%. To diagnose cytomegalovirus status from the catalog of TCR beta chain sequences, a statistical classification framework was built. In a later analysis, V and J genes were assigned by comparing TCR nucleotide sequences against IMGT/GENE-DB human TR gene sequences. The TCRdist pipeline was used in a later analysis to assign CDR3 sequences and most-parsimonious VDJ recombination scenarios. In a later analysis, every TCR beta chain was defined by the combination of its CDR3 amino acid sequence and its V-gene family, and reads without a unique V-gene family were dropped. To address suspected cross-contamination and a sequencing artifact, a later analysis removed a few hundred highly shared, low-generation-probability nucleotide sequences. In a later analysis, a clonal expansion index was calculated for each public chain from normalized within-repertoire ranks of inferred template counts. In a later analysis, generation probabilities were computed with a VDJ recombination model fitted to out-of-frame rearrangements, and the resulting probabilities were checked against IGoR. Hypergeometric tests were used in a later analysis to score TCR-TCR, TCR-HLA and TCR-CMV co-occurrence, with a repertoire-size bias correction applied to the TCR pairs. In a later analysis, false discovery rates were estimated by permuting HLA or CMV assignments 20 times. In a later analysis, co-occurring TCRs were grouped using DBSCAN, and TCRdist sequence similarity was added for clustering within HLA-allele-positive subsets. Repertoires with fewer than 30,000 or more than 120,000 public chains were left out of co-occurrence clustering, as were roughly five repertoires with anomalous nucleotide sharing. Drawn from immuneACCESS, this table holds only the in-frame rearrangements with V and J called that TCRdb kept. Clones are partly lost; checked studies trace under half to an unresolved V gene and leave the rest unexplained. V and J calls and clone size are copied from that table; D and trimming were computed from the DNA. The sample records about 130,000 clones, about 70% of which are singletons. About 2.1% of the sample comes from the top ten.

In total, approximately 690 healthy bone marrow donors made up the cohort. Cohort members were all nominally healthy when sampled, although unrecorded immune exposures were likely present. The donor was CMV seropositive and belonged to the group of about 290 seropositive cohort members. Each donor provided a peripheral blood sample, and peripheral blood mononuclear cells were used for TCR beta sequencing. Genomic DNA extraction from the blood cell samples was performed with the Qiagen DNeasy Blood Extraction Kit. From the germline V gene, CDR1 is SGHTA and CDR2 is FQGNSA. Taken from cysteine to phenylalanine, the CDR3 has 15 residues. Just the 45-base CDR3 DNA is kept, in frame starting at base 1. V is clipped by 0 bases and J by 2 bases, and the sequence between their germline boundaries is 7 bases long. Summary of the overall study and its limitations: Presence/absence analyses assumed roughly uniform sequencing depth across donors, an assumption that may not hold. Some IMGT-functional V segments, including TRBV6-2 and TRBV6-3, could not be distinguished by the 87-base-pair reads and were therefore excluded. A later genetic analysis associated a missense DCLRE1C variant with V-gene and J-gene trimming of TCR beta chains, and an independent cohort replicated the association. Assigning TCR associations to individual alleles was difficult when HLA alleles, especially DR and DQ, strongly co-occurred. According to a later genetic analysis, donors in an Asian-associated ancestry cluster had fewer N-insertions in productive TCRs than the approximately 710-donor mean. Because HLA typing was missing for some donors at each locus, association tests included only the typed subset. Most CMV-associated TCR beta chains appeared to be HLA-restricted in a later analysis, and the HLA associations seemed to be driven largely by CMV exposure. While some public TCRs were present in many individuals, most TCR sequences turned up only very rarely across donors. For the cohort, immune exposure information was limited to CMV serostatus. Seventeen rarely observed V segments, including chromosome 9 orphons, were excluded from the earlier analysis of several hundred of the donors because counts were too low. A further reported finding was that TCR beta sequences accurately predicted the HLA-A and HLA-B alleles for most subjects in the first cohort. A later analysis reported that several top co-occurrence clusters appeared linked to parvovirus B19, influenza, CMV and Epstein-Barr virus. A later analysis found that HLA-associated TCR beta chains were more clonally expanded and had lower generation probabilities than equally common non-associated chains. In this cohort, only TCR beta chains were sequenced, and detectable features were limited by the absence of alpha or paired-chain data. Cytomegalovirus status was reported to be diagnosed by the classifier with high specificity and sensitivity in both the original and validation cohorts. A later analysis associated 17,000 or so TCR beta sequences with specific HLA alleles at a false discovery rate of 0.05. In vitro tests confirmed that a few of the cytomegalovirus-associated TCR beta chains recognize cytomegalovirus antigens. Broadly in line with IMGT annotations, most TCR beta V segments showed up in productive rearrangements about 87% or about 30% of the time in an earlier analysis of around 600 of the donors. It was suggested by the authors that the approach could potentially be generalized to other disease states and immunological phenotypes. In a later analysis, the rate of TCR association differed among HLA loci, with DRB1 alleles having the most associated TCRs and HLA-C alleles having the fewest. A group of highly shared sequence variants was considered likely to be a technical artifact of the sequencing pipeline. Linkage disequilibrium might explain the correlated functional status among segregating V segments, but an unknown experimental factor could not be excluded. The study gave a list of 150 to 200 TCR beta chains associated with cytomegalovirus.

Notes on this clone: It has no known antigen specificity. No quality values exist for individual bases; no much larger clone is one base distant.

The V gene is TRBV7-2 and the J gene is TRBJ2-2, with no reliable assignment of the D segment. The receptor's source is a woman between 40 and 55 years old in good health and CMV-seropositive. Material: PBMCs. The encoded CDR3 is CASSLAQINTGELFF. The nucleotide sequence is TGTGCCAGCAGCTTAGCCCAGATAAACACCGGGGAGCTGTTTTTT.